This record concerns one T cell receptor beta chain sequence. cDNA encoding TCRalpha and TCRbeta underwent two nested PCRs of roughly 15 and 9 cycles, each of which was followed by bead purification. TCRdb reanalyzed the 5' RACE reads, giving one entry per CDR3 protein sequence and no DNA. This table holds over 110,000 distinct CDR3 sequences. This sample was taken from a study of monozygotic twins with inflammatory bowel disease. CDR3 length: 16 residues. The germline CDR1 and CDR2 sequences are SGHRS and YFSETQ. The rearrangement links TRBV5-1 to TRBJ2-7; the TRBD1 assignment by TCRdb is unverifiable without DNA. This receptor was identified in a human donor with ulcerative colitis or Crohn's disease, or a healthy co-twin of an affected twin (not recorded which). Material for sequencing was blood. CDR3 sequence: CASSPFERGDTYEQYF. Combining the CDR3 with reference TRBV5-1 and TRBJ2-7 gives the whole variable domain KAGVTQTPRYLIKTRGQQVTLSCSPISGHRSVSWYQQTPGQGLQFLFEYFSETQRNKGNFPGRFSGRQFSNSRSEMNVSTLELGDSALYLCASSPFERGDTYEQYFGPGTRLTVT.